The 3 T cell receptor beta chains presented below share a single source sample, sequenced in a study of shared T cell receptors in the human thymus. TCRdb's table, derived via immunoSEQ multiplex PCR, lists solely in-frame clones and lacks some. The sample has roughly 500,000 clones, more than 75% seen once. The sample was also linked to a second study, of human thymus T cells.

The sample consisted of thymocytes. The receptors were sampled from a boy under three years old with a congenital heart defect.

This chain connects TRBV28 to TRBJ2-7, with 7 bases that match TRBD2. With 3 bases clipped from V and 3 bases from J, the junction kept 2 bases outside the gene matches. CDR1 is MDHEN and CDR2 is SYDVKM in the germline V gene. The CDR3 is made up of 13 amino acids. The DNA for the CDR3 is TGTGCCAGCAGTTTCGCTAGCGGCTACGAGCAGTACTTC. Translating gives CASSFASGYEQYF.

This chain uses TRBV10-1 with TRBJ2-1, with D unresolved. This CDR3 region has 16 residues. Trimming pared 8 bases from V and 6 bases from J, leaving 23 bases between. Per the germline V gene, CDR1 is WNHNN and CDR2 is SYGVQD (reference sequence). The CDR3 reads CASDLRNLAEFNEQFF. The CDR3 nucleotides are TGCGCCAGCGACCTCCGTAACCTGGCGGAATTCAATGAGCAGTTCTTC.

The rearrangement links TRBV9 to TRBJ1-2; 12 bases align to TRBD1. The ends lost 2 bases at V and 5 bases at J; junction bases unmatched: 10. Germline CDR1 and CDR2: SGDLS and YYNGEE. The CDR3 extends over 17 amino acids. CDR3 region: CASSVNTEGQGAYGYTF. The CDR3 bases are TGTGCCAGCAGCGTCAACACAGAGGGACAGGGGGCGTATGGCTACACCTTC.